What follows is one T cell receptor beta chain and its context. Its antigen is currently unknown. From its re-call of the 5' RACE reads, TCRdb lists each CDR3 protein once, without DNA. This sample's table reports 400,000 to 450,000 distinct CDR3 sequences. The sample originates from a study of T cells expressing NK-cell markers. Study-wide context: From sorted CD3+CD56+NKG2C+, CD3+CD56+NKG2C- and CD3+CD56-NKG2C+ T cells came the TCR beta repertoires. There were seven HCMV-seropositive donors and one seronegative donor among the eight sequenced. Study-wide points: Dominant NKG2C+ clonotypes accounted for about 1.0-8% of CD8+ T cells in about six donors.

The germline V gene encodes CDR1 LNHDA and CDR2 SQIVND (reference sequence). The CDR3 extends over 14 amino acids. The sample consisted of blood T cells: a sorted CD56 or NKG2C T cell subset, CD4+ or CD8+ T cells, or bulk PBMC T cells (not recorded which). The gene calls are TRBV19 and TRBJ2-7. The TCR originated in a woman between 18 and 69 years old in good health. The CDR3 region is CASSIDGSPYEQYF.